This TCR beta chain was identified during a study of Graves' ophthalmopathy and Graves' hyperthyroidism. Regarding the study as a whole: Most thyroid clonotypes with frequency above 0.001 were detected in blood too.

This clonotype turned up a few times. Its antigen is undetermined. A much bigger clone sits one base away, suggesting this may be a read error. RNA transcripts yielded amplified TCR beta CDR3 regions. HTBI primers served in a first-round RT-PCR, which a second-round multiplex PCR followed. TCRdb analysed the multiplex PCR reads with MiXCR anew, one entry per CDR3 protein. The sample lists over a million distinct CDR3 sequences, around a third occurring once. Trimming removed 11 bases at V and 5 bases at J, with 21 bases between. The CDR3 sequence is 14 residues long. Per the germline V gene, CDR1 is LNHDA and CDR2 is SQIVND (reference sequence).

This chain joins TRBV19 and TRBJ1-1; TRBD1 might be the D (5 bases). Sequencing was carried out using peripheral blood or thyroid tissue (not recorded which). The source is an adult man with Graves' hyperthyroidism. The CDR3 loop reads CAGTEVLRGTEAFF. The CDR3 DNA is TGTGCCGGTACCGAAGTTCTAAGGGGAACTGAAGCTTTCTTT.